The rows below give T cell receptor beta chains drawn from one sample of a study of blood T cell repertoires in COVID-19. Assay: immunoSEQ multiplex PCR; the TCRdb copy retains only in-frame clones and omits some. The data hold more than 95,000 clones, with just over 90% observed a single time. The specimen was peripheral blood. Receptors originate from a human donor with active COVID-19. The donor label of this sample is uncertain. The CDR3 runs from the conserved cysteine through the conserved F or W. Each record gives: clone size, V gene, CDR3 length, J gene, D gene, CDR3 DNA, CDR3 protein. D genes are given only for firm matches. The size field is filled for only some rows; it gives once, few, many or a size class.

.	TRBV2	18	TRBJ2-7	TRBD2	TGTGCCAGCAGTGAAGCTGAGGGGACTAGCGGGGGGTCTAGCGAGCAGTACTTC	CASSEAEGTSGGSSEQYF
.	TRBV3-1/TRBV3-2	15	TRBJ2-5	.	TGTGCCAGCAGCCAAGATTTGATGGCTTCCCAGACCCAGTACTTC	CASSQDLMASQTQYF
once	TRBV27	15	TRBJ1-2	.	TGTGCCAGCAGTCGATCGGCGGGGGTTGGGTATGGCTACACCTTC	CASSRSAGVGYGYTF
.	TRBV7-9	17	TRBJ2-5	TRBD2	TGTGCCAGCAGCCCGCGGCGGGCTAGCGGGGGGCAAGAGACCCAGTACTTC	CASSPRRASGGQETQYF
.	TRBV11-2	17	TRBJ2-5	TRBD1	TGTGCCAGCAGCCACCCAGGGGGACAAGAACTCCAAGAGACCCAGTACTTC	CASSHPGGQELQETQYF
.	TRBV12-5	15	TRBJ2-3	TRBD2	TGTGCTAGTGGTTCAAGCGGGGACCACACAGATACGCAGTATTTT	CASGSSGDHTDTQYF
.	TRBV7-2	14	TRBJ2-1	.	TGTGCCAGCAGTCGTTACACGGAAGCGTGGGAGCAGTTCTTC	CASSRYTEAWEQFF
.	TRBV11-2	13	TRBJ2-3	.	TGTGCCAGCAGCTTAGATATAAAGGGGCCTAATACATTT	CASSLDIKGPNTF
.	TRBV28	14	TRBJ1-5	.	TGTGCCAGCAGTCCCGGGGGGAGCAATCAGCCCCAGCATTTT	CASSPGGSNQPQHF
once	TRBV9	15	TRBJ1-4	TRBD1	TGTGCCAGCAGCCCCAGTTGGCCGGGACAGCCAAAACTGTTTTTT	CASSPSWPGQPKLFF
.	TRBV7-2	15	TRBJ2-7	.	TGTGCCAGCAGCTTAGACAACAGGGCAGGATCCGAGCAGTACTTC	CASSLDNRAGSEQYF
.	TRBV13	13	TRBJ1-1	TRBD1	TGTGCCAGCAGCCCCGACAGGGCGCGAGAAGCTTTCTTT	CASSPDRAREAFF
once	TRBV5-6	15	TRBJ2-1	TRBD2	TGTGCCAGCAGCTTGGGACTAGCGGGGGTCAATGAGCAGTTCTTC	CASSLGLAGVNEQFF
.	TRBV10-1	14	TRBJ2-5	.	TGCGCCAGCAGTGGCACCCCAAGGAGGGAGACCCAGTACTTC	CASSGTPRRETQYF
.	TRBV7-9	15	TRBJ2-2	.	TGTGCCAGCAGCTACAGGCAGGGAGGAACCGGGGAGCTGTTTTTT	CASSYRQGGTGELFF
.	TRBV19	14	TRBJ1-6	TRBD1	TGTGCCATCTCGGGACAGACCTATAATTCACCCCTCCACTTT	CAISGQTYNSPLHF
.	TRBV30	12	TRBJ2-7	.	TGTGCCTGGAACAGGGACTCCTACGAGCAGTACTTC	CAWNRDSYEQYF
.	TRBV18	13	TRBJ1-1	TRBD1	TGTGCCAGCTCATCACAGGGGGACACTGAAGCTTTCTTT	CASSSQGDTEAFF
.	TRBV18	14	TRBJ2-1	TRBD2	TGTGCCAGCTCACCACTAGCGGGGCACAATGAGCAGTTCTTC	CASSPLAGHNEQFF
.	TRBV3-1/TRBV3-2	14	TRBJ1-3	.	TGTGCCAGCAGTCGAGAGTTTTCTGGAAACACCATATATTTT	CASSREFSGNTIYF
.	TRBV19	12	TRBJ1-5	TRBD1	TGTGCCACCGGACAGGGGTGGCAGCCCCAGCATTTT	CATGQGWQPQHF
.	TRBV19	14	TRBJ1-1	TRBD1	TGTGCCAGCCATCGGGACAGGGTTTACACTGAAGCTTTCTTT	CASHRDRVYTEAFF
.	TRBV5-4	14	TRBJ2-1	TRBD1	TGTGCCAGCAGCTCCCTACAGGGGTACAATGAGCAGTTCTTC	CASSSLQGYNEQFF
.	TRBV13	14	TRBJ2-1	TRBD1	TGTGCCAGCAGCGCAACAGGGGTTCACAATGAGCAGTTCTTC	CASSATGVHNEQFF
few	TRBV7-9	14	TRBJ1-2	.	TGTGCCAGCAGCTTGCCCCCCGGGACAAGGGGCTACACCTTC	CASSLPPGTRGYTF
.	TRBV16	15	TRBJ1-6	.	TGTGCCAGCAGCCAAACCGGGATCCAAATCTCCCCCCTCCACTTT	CASSQTGIQISPLHF
.	TRBV3-1/TRBV3-2	14	TRBJ2-5	.	TGTGCCAGCAGTGGCGCGCGTACCGGGGGATTGGAGTACTTC	CASSGARTGGLEYF
.	TRBV5-1	15	TRBJ1-1	.	TGCGCCAGCAGCTTGGAAGGGGGTCCGAACACTGAAGCTTTCTTT	CASSLEGGPNTEAFF
.	TRBV18	17	TRBJ1-4	TRBD1	TGTGCCAGCGCCGGGACAGGCCTCCTCATAACTAATGAAAAACTGTTTTTT	CASAGTGLLITNEKLFF
.	TRBV9	17	TRBJ2-1	TRBD2	TGTGCCAGCAGCGAGCCCGGCGTAGCGGGGGAATACAATGAGCAGTTCTTC	CASSEPGVAGEYNEQFF
few	TRBV27	15	TRBJ1-5	TRBD1	TGTGCCAGCAGCCAACAGGGGAGAAGCAATCAGCCCCAGCATTTT	CASSQQGRSNQPQHF
.	TRBV27	17	TRBJ2-3	.	TGTGCCAGCAGTTTCACCGCTAGTGCAACTAGCACAGATACGCAGTATTTT	CASSFTASATSTDTQYF
.	TRBV29-1	12	TRBJ2-7	.	TGCAGCGTTGGTGTGAGCTCCTACGAGCAGTACTTC	CSVGVSSYEQYF
.	TRBV3-1/TRBV3-2	15	TRBJ2-1	.	TGTGCCAGCAGCCAAGCCAGGCGGGGTGGTGGTGAGCAGTTCTTC	CASSQARRGGGEQFF
.	TRBV12-5	13	TRBJ2-1	TRBD1	TGTGCTAGTGCCTTGACAGGGAACAATGAGCAGTTCTTC	CASALTGNNEQFF
.	TRBV2	14	TRBJ1-1	.	TGTGCCAGCAGGCGTGCCGTATCCAACACTGAAGCTTTCTTT	CASRRAVSNTEAFF
.	TRBV5-1	16	TRBJ2-2	.	TGCGCCAGCAGCTTGGTACCGGGGTTCAACGCCGGGGAGCTGTTTTTT	CASSLVPGFNAGELFF
.	TRBV5-6	12	TRBJ2-4	.	TGTGCCAGCAGCCTAGCCAAAAACATTCAGTACTTC	CASSLAKNIQYF
.	TRBV5-1	17	TRBJ1-1	TRBD1	TGCGCCAGCAGCTCCAAGGACAGGGGGCTCACGAACACTGAAGCTTTCTTT	CASSSKDRGLTNTEAFF
.	TRBV4-3	17	TRBJ1-5	.	TGCGCCAGCAGCCAAGATAATCTTTTGGGGGCGGATCAGCCCCAGCATTTT	CASSQDNLLGADQPQHF
.	TRBV7-9	15	TRBJ1-4	TRBD1	TGTGCCAGCAGCTTGAGACAGGGGCGAGGAGAAAAACTGTTTTTT	CASSLRQGRGEKLFF
.	TRBV2	15	TRBJ1-5	.	TGTGCCAGCAGTGAGAGTAAGGGGATCAATCAGCCCCAGCATTTT	CASSESKGINQPQHF
once	TRBV6-5	14	TRBJ2-5	.	TGTGCCAGCAGTTACGGGGGGAGTAAAGAGACCCAGTACTTC	CASSYGGSKETQYF
.	TRBV7-9	17	TRBJ2-1	TRBD1	TGTGCCAGCAGCTTAATCAGGGGGACAGGGAACTACAATGAGCAGTTCTTC	CASSLIRGTGNYNEQFF
.	TRBV24-1	17	TRBJ2-3	TRBD1	TGTGCCACCAGTGAACCCTCCGGGACAGGGGGTCCAGATACGCAGTATTTT	CATSEPSGTGGPDTQYF
.	TRBV25-1	16	TRBJ2-1	TRBD2	TGTGCCAGCAGTAAACCTCAGGGACTAGCGGGGTATGAGCAGTTCTTC	CASSKPQGLAGYEQFF